The 30 T cell receptor beta chains below all came from one sample that was sequenced in a study of blood T cell repertoires in COVID-19. TCRdb's copy holds only in-frame clones and misses some; the assay was immunoSEQ multiplex PCR. This sample has 160,000 or so clones; about 90% occur once, and the top ten carry 0.95% to 1.5%. Sequencing was done on a sample of PBMCs or T cells enriched from blood (not recorded which). Receptors were obtained from a human donor with acute COVID-19. The donor label of this sample is uncertain.

The V and J genes are TRBV7-9 and TRBJ2-3, with a tentative D call TRBD2 (7 bases). V lost 7 bases to trimming and J lost 2 bases, with 22 bases between them. This CDR3 is 17 amino acids long. Germline values: CDR1 SEHNR, CDR2 FQNEAQ (reference sequence). Here the CDR3 DNA reads TGTGCCAGCACCCCAAACCCCGGGGGGCCATCCACAGATACGCAGTATTTT. This codes for CASTPNPGGPSTDTQYF.

This clone was counted once. This chain joins TRBV24-1 and TRBJ2-3, with 8 nucleotides matching TRBD2. CDR1 and CDR2 (germline): KGHDR, SFDVKD. Trimming at V came to 4 bases and at J to 4 bases, leaving 9 bases not matched to a gene. This CDR3 is 16 amino acids long. CDR3 region: CATSDSPGGPSDTQYF. As DNA, the CDR3 is TGTGCCACCAGTGACTCCCCGGGGGGGCCGTCAGATACGCAGTATTTT.

The chain carries TRBV18 and TRBJ1-3, with D unresolved. The CDR3 covers 15 residues. CDR1 is KGHSH, CDR2 LQKENI, per germline. V dropped 3 bases and J dropped 0 bases, with 9 bases sitting between them. CDR3 sequence (DNA): TGTGCCAGCTCACCGGCCGGGGACTCTGGAAACACCATATATTTT. This encodes CASSPAGDSGNTIYF.

Written as DNA, the CDR3 is TGTGCCAGCTCACCTCGGGGTCTGAACACTGAAGCTTTCTTT. It translates to CASSPRGLNTEAFF. The V call is TRBV18, the J call TRBJ1-1; D ambiguous. The CDR3 covers 14 residues. V was clipped by 3 bases and J by 0 bases, with 8 bases between them. Germline V lookup: CDR1 KGHSH, CDR2 LQKENI.

The chain employs TRBV5-4 and TRBJ2-3; the match to TRBD2 covers 11 bases. V trimming: 4 bases; J trimming: 5 bases; junction bases outside the gene matches: 3. The germline CDR1 and CDR2 sequences are SGHNT and YYREEE (reference sequence). The CDR3 is 14 amino acids. Here the CDR3 DNA reads TGTGCCAGCAGCGCTGGACTAGCGGGAGATACGCAGTATTTT. Protein sequence: CASSAGLAGDTQYF.

The rearrangement links TRBV19 to TRBJ1-2; 7 bases are a match to TRBD1. The CDR3 consists of 15 residues. Germline CDR1 reads LNHDA; CDR2 reads SQIVND (reference sequence). V shed 4 bases, J shed 7 bases, and the junction held 12 bases outside the gene matches. The CDR3 region has the DNA TGTGCCAGTAGTAGCCACACAGGGGCCCAGGGTGGCTACACCTTC. This gives the protein CASSSHTGAQGGYTF.

The chain uses TRBV30 and TRBJ1-2; D not resolved. V lost 4 bases, J lost 7 bases, and 13 bases lay in between. This CDR3 contains 12 residues. Germline-derived CDR1 and CDR2 are GTSNPN and SVGIG (reference sequence). The CDR3 loop is CAWNRMAGGYTF. CDR3 nucleotide sequence: TGTGCCTGGAATCGAATGGCGGGTGGCTACACCTTC.

This clone was recorded only once. The chain recombines TRBV10-1 with TRBJ1-6; 7 bases line up with TRBD1. Germline V lookup: CDR1 WNHNN, CDR2 SYGVQD (reference sequence). This CDR3 has 13 amino acids. V was clipped by 4 bases and J by 7 bases; unmatched bases: 1. The CDR3 sequence is CASSAGGNSPLHF. The DNA of the CDR3 is TGCGCCAGCAGTGCAGGGGGAAATTCACCCCTCCACTTT.

The chain has TRBV5-1 and TRBJ2-7; maybe TRBD1 (6 bases). The V and J ends lost 0 bases and 4 bases respectively, with 14 bases between them. Germline CDR1 is SGHRS and CDR2 is YFSETQ. The CDR3 runs 15 residues. The CDR3 is CASSLDGGRGYEQYF. CDR3 nucleotide sequence: TGCGCCAGCAGCTTGGATGGGGGCCGGGGATACGAGCAGTACTTC.

The chain employs TRBV5-1 and TRBJ2-1, with 12 bases that match TRBD2. Unmatched junction bases numbered 6, after V lost 4 bases and J lost 4 bases. This CDR3 region has 16 residues. Germline V gives CDR1 SGHRS, CDR2 YFSETQ. The CDR3 here is CASSPRTSGVYNEQFF. CDR3 DNA: TGCGCCAGCAGCCCGAGGACTAGCGGGGTGTACAATGAGCAGTTCTTC.

The V and J genes are TRBV11-3 and TRBJ2-7; 9 bases are a match to TRBD1. The CDR3 spans 13 residues. Trimming removed 3 bases from V and 7 bases from J; junction bases left unmatched: 4. Germline assignment: CDR1 SGHNT and CDR2 YENEEA. This CDR3 is CASSFTGTGEQYF. In DNA, the CDR3 is TGTGCCAGCAGCTTCACCGGGACAGGGGAGCAGTACTTC.

The rearrangement joins TRBV7-9 to TRBJ2-7, with TRBD1 as a possible D gene (6 bases). The CDR3 has 14 amino acids. The V end lost 7 bases, the J end lost 5 bases, and 18 bases lay between the germline ends. Germline CDR1 is SEHNR and CDR2 is FQNEAQ (reference sequence). The CDR3 DNA reads as TGTGCCAGCACCTCCCAGGGGAAAATCCACGAGCAGTACTTC. It translates to CASTSQGKIHEQYF. The variable domain in full, with the rest retrieved from reference TRBV7-9 and TRBJ2-7, is DTGVSQNPRHKITKRGQNVTFRCDPISEHNRLYWYRQTLGQGPEFLTYFQNEAQLEKSRLLSDRFSAERPKGSFSTLEIQRTEQGDSAMYLCASTSQGKIHEQYFGPGTRLTVT.

This clone was counted between two and nine times. V is TRBV5-5 and J is TRBJ1-3; D is possibly TRBD1 (5 bases). From germline, CDR1 is SGHKS and CDR2 YYEKEE (reference sequence). The V end lost 5 bases, the J end lost 0 bases, and 9 bases lay between the germline ends. The CDR3 loop spans 14 amino acids. The CDR3 loop is CASSSDSSGNTIYF. In DNA, the CDR3 is TGTGCCAGCAGTTCTGACAGCTCTGGAAACACCATATATTTT.

The gene calls are TRBV11-1 and TRBJ2-2, with TRBD1 identical over 9 bases. Germline assignment: CDR1 SGHAT and CDR2 FQDESV (reference sequence). The CDR3 has 15 residues. With 6 bases clipped from V and 5 bases from J, the junction kept 7 bases outside the gene matches. DNA for the CDR3: TGTGCCAGCAGTCAACAGGGGGCTGATACCGGGGAGCTGTTTTTT. Translated: CASSQQGADTGELFF.

The genes are TRBV7-2 and TRBJ2-1, with 15 nucleotides matching TRBD2. This CDR3 comprises 15 residues. Unmatched junction bases numbered 5, after V lost 4 bases and J lost 10 bases. CDR1 is SGHTA and CDR2 is FQGNSA in the germline V gene. The CDR3 reads CASSSGLAGGREQFF. DNA of the CDR3: TGTGCCAGCAGCTCCGGACTAGCGGGGGGGAGGGAGCAGTTCTTC.

The chain uses TRBV19 and TRBJ1-2; D ambiguous. V was shortened by 5 bases and J by 7 bases, with 20 bases between the two germline ends. This CDR3 has 15 residues. Germline CDR1 reads LNHDA; CDR2 reads SQIVND (reference sequence). The chain's CDR3 is CASSLPGRRGSGYTF. The CDR3 region has the DNA TGTGCCAGTAGTCTACCCGGCAGGCGAGGGAGTGGCTACACCTTC.

The rearrangement uses TRBV30 and TRBJ2-3; D is perhaps TRBD2 (5 bases). CDR3 size: 15 residues. V was clipped by 0 bases and J by 4 bases, with 14 bases between them. Germline CDR1 is GTSNPN and CDR2 is SVGIG (reference sequence). In DNA form, the CDR3 reads TGTGCCTGGAGTGTCGGGTCTAGCCAGTCAGATACGCAGTATTTT. Its protein product is CAWSVGSSQSDTQYF.

Ten or more counts support this clone. This rearrangement joins TRBV10-3 to TRBJ1-2; the match to TRBD1 covers 7 bases. This CDR3 spans 12 amino acids. V was pared by 3 bases and J by 7 bases, with 2 bases of the junction left unmatched. CDR1 and CDR2 from the germline V gene are ENHRY and SYGVKD. CDR3 region: CAISDYRGGYTF. CDR3 sequence (DNA): TGTGCCATCAGTGATTACAGGGGTGGCTACACCTTC.

The V call is TRBV11-2, the J call TRBJ1-1, with D possibly matching TRBD1 (5 bases). Deletions cut 5 bases from V and 3 bases from J, with 22 bases between. Germline CDR1 is SGHAT and CDR2 is FQNNGV. The CDR3 spans 17 residues. CDR3 in DNA: TGTGCCAGCAGCCCATCTTCGGGGGGTGAAAGGGACACTGAAGCTTTCTTT. Translation: CASSPSSGGERDTEAFF.

The chain is built from TRBV2 and TRBJ1-2; D not resolved. CDR3 length equals 14 residues. Germline V lookup: CDR1 SNHLY, CDR2 FYNNEI. V lost 3 bases to trimming and J lost 3 bases, with 11 bases between them. The CDR3 is CASSDGMLYYGYTF. The CDR3 nucleotides read TGTGCCAGCAGTGACGGGATGCTTTACTATGGCTACACCTTC.

This sequence joins TRBV6-4 and TRBJ2-2, with a possible D match to TRBD1 (6 bases). The CDR3 length is 14 residues. Germline-derived CDR1 and CDR2 are MRHNA and SNTAGT. Trimming removed 5 bases from V and 5 bases from J, with 12 bases in between. The CDR3 here is CASSSSGETGELFF. CDR3 nucleotides: TGTGCCAGCAGTTCCTCAGGGGAAACCGGGGAGCTGTTTTTT.

The chain has TRBV7-9 and TRBJ1-4; 7 bases map to TRBD1. Germline values: CDR1 SEHNR, CDR2 FQNEAQ (reference sequence). V gave up 5 bases and J gave up 8 bases; unmatched junction bases: 5. This CDR3 is built from 13 residues. The CDR3 region has the DNA TGTGCCAGCAGCGCGGGACAGCGGGAAAAACTGTTTTTT. Its translation: CASSAGQREKLFF.

Here the CDR3 reads CASKGTGRPFYGYTF. The CDR3 nucleotides read TGTGCCAGCAAGGGGACAGGGAGACCTTTCTATGGCTACACCTTC. The chain links TRBV28 to TRBJ1-2; 9 bases line up with TRBD1. The J segment lost 4 bases and the V segment lost 7 bases, leaving 10 bases of the junction unmatched. Germline CDR1 MDHEN, CDR2 SYDVKM. There are 15 residues in the CDR3.

The rearrangement links TRBV12-3 or TRBV12-4 to TRBJ2-1; 7 bases align to TRBD1. V lost 6 bases and J lost 10; bases outside the gene matches: 9. CDR3 size: 13 residues. CDR3: CASRTHRGGEQFF. The CDR3 bases are TGTGCCAGCAGGACACACAGGGGCGGGGAGCAGTTCTTC.

V usage is TRBV5-6 and J usage is TRBJ2-5, with 7 nucleotides matching TRBD1. J was trimmed by 4 bases and V by 4 bases; bases with no gene match: 4. CDR1 and CDR2 (germline): SGHDT, YYEEEE. The CDR3 sequence is 13 residues long. This CDR3 reads CASSPDRAETQYF. For the CDR3, the DNA is TGTGCCAGCAGCCCTGACAGGGCAGAGACCCAGTACTTC.

The chain recombines TRBV5-1 with TRBJ2-7; possibly TRBD1 for D (5 bases). Germline CDR1 SGHRS, CDR2 YFSETQ. There are 17 residues in the CDR3. Trimming shortened V by 0 bases and J by 2 bases, and 18 bases separated the two germline ends. The CDR3 nucleotides are TGCGCCAGCAGCTTGGGCCTTACAGGACGGATTACCTACGAGCAGTACTTC. Protein product: CASSLGLTGRITYEQYF.

This clone appeared a single time. CDR3 residues: CASSRGGGRYEQYF. The CDR3 nucleotides are TGTGCCAGCAGCCGGGGGGGAGGGAGGTACGAGCAGTACTTC. The chain uses TRBV5-8 and TRBJ2-7; TRBD2 matches at 8 bases. V gave up 4 bases and J gave up 4 bases; unmatched junction bases: 7. Germline CDR1 and CDR2: SGHTS and YDEGEE. The CDR3 is 14 residues long. The full variable domain, rest sourced from reference TRBV5-8 and TRBJ2-7, is EAGVTQSPTHLIKTRGQQATLRCSPISGHTSVYWYQQALGLGLQFLLWYDEGEERNRGNFPPRFSGRQFPNYSSELNVNALELEDSALYLCASSRGGGRYEQYFGPGTRLTVT.

This clone occurred a few times. This chain uses TRBV2 with TRBJ1-2; possible D gene TRBD1, 5 bases. Germline assignment: CDR1 SNHLY and CDR2 FYNNEI. This CDR3 contains 14 residues. Trimming took 5 bases from V and 3 from J, leaving 13 bases between them. CDR3 nucleotide sequence: TGTGCCAGCAGTCGTTGGGGGAGGGACTATGGCTACACCTTC. Its protein is CASSRWGRDYGYTF. The whole variable domain, remainder taken from reference TRBV2 and TRBJ1-2, is EPEVTQTPSHQVTQMGQEVILRCVPISNHLYFYWYRQILGQKVEFLVSFYNNEISEKSEIFDDQFSVERPDGSNFTLKIRSTKLEDSAMYFCASSRWGRDYGYTFGSGTRLTVV.

The CDR3 nucleotides read TGTGCCAGCAGCCGAGGGGGAGATACGCAGTATTTT. It codes for CASSRGGDTQYF. V is TRBV4-2 and J is TRBJ2-3; D may be TRBD1 (6 bases). V shed 4 bases and J shed 5 bases, with 7 bases lying between them. Germline CDR1 is LGHNA and CDR2 is YNFKEQ. This CDR3 region has 12 residues.

V usage is TRBV27 and J usage is TRBJ2-7; 12 nucleotides agree with TRBD2. CDR3 size: 15 residues. The V gene's germline CDR1 is MNHEY and CDR2 SMNVEV (reference sequence). V lost 4 bases to trimming and J lost 3 bases; unmatched junction nucleotides: 4. CDR3 loop: CASSSRTSGVYEQYF. The CDR3 DNA is TGTGCCAGCAGTTCCCGGACTAGCGGGGTCTACGAGCAGTACTTC.